This T cell receptor (beta chain) is drawn from a study of blood T cell repertoires in COVID-19. Turning to the study itself: Whether acute or convalescent, the COVID-19 samples came from the United States, Italy and Spain. In each case, the material was cDNA or gDNA derived from T cells, B-cell-depleted T cells, or PBMCs.

From germline, CDR1 is SQVTM and CDR2 ANQGSEA. CDR3 length: 14 residues. With 0 bases clipped from V and 6 bases from J, the junction kept 4 bases outside the gene matches. Original methodology: The authors estimated nucleated cell counts from reference gene primer amplification. Only in-frame clones appear in the TCRdb table, and some are missing; sequencing was by immunoSEQ multiplex PCR. V and J calls and clone size are given by that table; D and trimming were obtained from the DNA. The data show around 140,000 clones, about 88% seen once. Specimen: peripheral blood. This sequence was found in an elderly woman with acute or convalescent COVID-19. V and J are TRBV29-1 and TRBJ2-2; 7 bases match TRBD2. The CDR3 nucleotides are TGCAGCGTTGAAGAGCGGGGGATTGCCGGGGAGCTGTTTTTT. This sequence encodes CSVEERGIAGELFF.